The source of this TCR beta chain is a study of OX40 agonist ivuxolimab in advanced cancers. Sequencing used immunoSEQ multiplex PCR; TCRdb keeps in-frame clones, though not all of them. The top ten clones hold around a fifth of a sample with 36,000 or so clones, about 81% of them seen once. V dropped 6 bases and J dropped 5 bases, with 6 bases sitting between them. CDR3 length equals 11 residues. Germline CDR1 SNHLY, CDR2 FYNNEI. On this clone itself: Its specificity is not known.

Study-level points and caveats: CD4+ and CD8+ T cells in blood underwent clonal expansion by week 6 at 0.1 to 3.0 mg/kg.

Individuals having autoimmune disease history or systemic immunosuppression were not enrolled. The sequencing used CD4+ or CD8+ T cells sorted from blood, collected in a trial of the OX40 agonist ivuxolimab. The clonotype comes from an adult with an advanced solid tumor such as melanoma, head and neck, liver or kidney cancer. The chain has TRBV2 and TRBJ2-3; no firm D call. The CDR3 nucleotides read TGTGCCAGCAGGGTCGGAGATACGCAGTATTTT. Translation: CASRVGDTQYF.